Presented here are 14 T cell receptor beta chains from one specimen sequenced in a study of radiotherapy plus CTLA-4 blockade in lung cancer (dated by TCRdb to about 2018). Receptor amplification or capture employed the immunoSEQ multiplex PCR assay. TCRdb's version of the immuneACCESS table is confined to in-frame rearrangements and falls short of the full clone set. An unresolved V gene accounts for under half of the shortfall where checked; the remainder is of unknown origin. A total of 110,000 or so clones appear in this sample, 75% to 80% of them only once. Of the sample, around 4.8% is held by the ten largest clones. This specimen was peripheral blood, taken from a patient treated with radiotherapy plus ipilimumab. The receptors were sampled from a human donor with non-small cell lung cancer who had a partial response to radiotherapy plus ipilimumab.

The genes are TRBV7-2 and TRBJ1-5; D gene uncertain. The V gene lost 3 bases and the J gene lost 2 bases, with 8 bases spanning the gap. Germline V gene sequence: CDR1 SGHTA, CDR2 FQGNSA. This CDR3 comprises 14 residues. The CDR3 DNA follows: TGTGCCAGCAGCTTTAGGGAGGGCAATCAGCCCCAGCATTTT. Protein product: CASSFREGNQPQHF.

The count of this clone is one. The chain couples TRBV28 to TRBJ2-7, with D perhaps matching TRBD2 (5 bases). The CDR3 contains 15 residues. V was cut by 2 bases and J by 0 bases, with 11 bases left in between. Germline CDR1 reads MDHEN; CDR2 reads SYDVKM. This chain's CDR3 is CASSLRVGSSYEQYV. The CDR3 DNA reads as TGTGCCAGCAGTTTACGAGTGGGGAGCTCCTACGAGCAGTACGTC.

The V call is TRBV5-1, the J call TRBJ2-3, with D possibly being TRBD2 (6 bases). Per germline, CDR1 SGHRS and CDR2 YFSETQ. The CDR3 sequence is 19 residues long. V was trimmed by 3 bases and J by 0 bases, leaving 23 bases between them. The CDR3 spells CASSSPPGRRAGSTDTQYF. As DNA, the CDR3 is TGCGCCAGCAGCTCCCCGCCTGGGAGGCGGGCGGGCAGCACAGATACGCAGTATTTT.

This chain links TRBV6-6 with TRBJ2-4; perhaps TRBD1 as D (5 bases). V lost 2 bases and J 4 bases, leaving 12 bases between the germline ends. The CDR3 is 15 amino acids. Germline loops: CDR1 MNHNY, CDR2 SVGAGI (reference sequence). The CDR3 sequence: CASSYPAGQKNIQYF. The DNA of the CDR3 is TGTGCCAGCAGTTACCCCGCAGGACAAAAAAACATTCAGTACTTC.

The CDR3 sequence: CASSPQSGANVLTF. CDR3 sequence (DNA): TGCGCCAGCAGTCCCCAGTCTGGGGCCAACGTCCTGACTTTC. The rearrangement uses TRBV5-1 and TRBJ2-6; no clear D gene. CDR3 length: 14 amino acids. V shed 5 bases and J shed 1 base, with 7 bases lying between them. Germline V gene lookup returns CDR1 SGHRS and CDR2 YFSETQ. The variable domain in full, completed from reference TRBV5-1 and TRBJ2-6, reads KAGVTQTPRYLIKTRGQQVTLSCSPISGHRSVSWYQQTPGQGLQFLFEYFSETQRNKGNFPGRFSGRQFSNSRSEMNVSTLELGDSALYLCASSPQSGANVLTFGAGSRLTVL.

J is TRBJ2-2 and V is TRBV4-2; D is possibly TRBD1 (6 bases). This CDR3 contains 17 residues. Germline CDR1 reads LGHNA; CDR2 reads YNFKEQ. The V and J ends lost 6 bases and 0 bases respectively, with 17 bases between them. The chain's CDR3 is CASSQGLTGSNTGELFF. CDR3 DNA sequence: TGTGCCAGCAGTCAGGGGTTAACAGGGTCGAACACCGGGGAGCTGTTTTTT.

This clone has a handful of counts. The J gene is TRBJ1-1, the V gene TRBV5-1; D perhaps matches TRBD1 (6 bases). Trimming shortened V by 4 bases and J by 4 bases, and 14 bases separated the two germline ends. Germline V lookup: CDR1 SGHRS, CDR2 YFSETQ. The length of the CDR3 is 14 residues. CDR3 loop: CASSDTGSTTEAFF. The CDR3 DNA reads TGCGCCAGCAGCGATACAGGGTCTACCACTGAAGCTTTCTTT.

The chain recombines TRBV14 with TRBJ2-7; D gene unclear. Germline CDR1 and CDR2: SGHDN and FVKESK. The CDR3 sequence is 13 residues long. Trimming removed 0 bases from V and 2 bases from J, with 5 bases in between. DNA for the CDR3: TGTGCCAGCAGCCAAGATCTAACCTACGAGCAGTACTTC. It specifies CASSQDLTYEQYF. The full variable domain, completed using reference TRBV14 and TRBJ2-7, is EAGVTQFPSHSVIEKGQTVTLRCDPISGHDNLYWYRRVMGKEIKFLLHFVKESKQDESGMPNNRFLAERTGGTYSTLKVQPAELEDSGVYFCASSQDLTYEQYFGPGTRLTVT.

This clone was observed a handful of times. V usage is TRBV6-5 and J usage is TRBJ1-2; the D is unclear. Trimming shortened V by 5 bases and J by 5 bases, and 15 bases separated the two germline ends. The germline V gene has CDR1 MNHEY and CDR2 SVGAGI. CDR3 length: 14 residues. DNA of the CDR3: TGTGCCAGCAGTGAGTCTTACTCAACGTATGGCTACACCTTC. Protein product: CASSESYSTYGYTF.

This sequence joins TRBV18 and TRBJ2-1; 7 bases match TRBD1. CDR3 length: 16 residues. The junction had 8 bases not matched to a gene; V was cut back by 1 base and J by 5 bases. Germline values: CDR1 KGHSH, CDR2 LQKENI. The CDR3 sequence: CASSPRVQGENNEQFF. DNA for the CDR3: TGTGCCAGCTCACCACGAGTCCAGGGGGAGAACAATGAGCAGTTCTTC.

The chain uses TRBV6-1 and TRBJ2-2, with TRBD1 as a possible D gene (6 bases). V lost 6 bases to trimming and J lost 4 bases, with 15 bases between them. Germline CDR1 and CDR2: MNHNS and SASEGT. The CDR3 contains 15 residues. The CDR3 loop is CASRGAAGSTGELFF. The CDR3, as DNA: TGTGCCAGCAGGGGGGCGGCAGGGAGCACCGGGGAGCTGTTTTTT.

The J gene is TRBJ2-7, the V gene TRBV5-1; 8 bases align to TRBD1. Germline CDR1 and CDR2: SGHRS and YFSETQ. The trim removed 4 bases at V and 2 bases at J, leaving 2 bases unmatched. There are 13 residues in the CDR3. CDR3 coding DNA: TGCGCCAGCAGCGCGGACAGGGCCTACGAGCAGTACTTC. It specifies CASSADRAYEQYF.

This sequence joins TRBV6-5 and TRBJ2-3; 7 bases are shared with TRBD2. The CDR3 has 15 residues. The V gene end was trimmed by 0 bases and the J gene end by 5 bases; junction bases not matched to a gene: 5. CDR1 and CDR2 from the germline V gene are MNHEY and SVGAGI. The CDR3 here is CASSYSGGSRDTQYF. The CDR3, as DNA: TGTGCCAGCAGTTACTCGGGCGGGAGTAGAGATACGCAGTATTTT.

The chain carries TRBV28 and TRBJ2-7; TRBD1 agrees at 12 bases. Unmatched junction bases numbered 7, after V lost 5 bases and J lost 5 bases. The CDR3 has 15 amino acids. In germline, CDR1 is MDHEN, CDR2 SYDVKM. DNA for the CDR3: TGTGCCAGCAGTACACGTGGGACAGGGGGCGACGAGCAGTACTTC. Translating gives CASSTRGTGGDEQYF.